Following are 2 T cell receptor beta chains from one sample sequenced in a study of OX40 agonist ivuxolimab in advanced cancers. The assay was immunoSEQ multiplex PCR, and TCRdb's table has in-frame clones only and misses some. The sample holds around 62,000 clones, approximately 90% seen once. The material was CD4+ or CD8+ T cells sorted from blood, obtained in a trial of the OX40 agonist ivuxolimab. These receptors were collected from an adult with an advanced solid tumor such as melanoma, head and neck, liver or kidney cancer.

This sequence joins TRBV10-3 and TRBJ1-1; TRBD1 aligns across 8 bases. V was pared by 8 bases and J by 0 bases, with 5 bases of the junction left unmatched. The CDR3 totals 14 residues. CDR1 is ENHRY and CDR2 is SYGVKD in the germline V gene. The CDR3 nucleotides are TGTGCCATCGCGACAGGGGCTGTGAACACTGAAGCTTTCTTT. The encoded protein is CAIATGAVNTEAFF.

CDR3 nucleotides: TGTGCCAGCAGTTCCAACGAATTGGGGACTCTGGGCCCAGATACGCAGTATTTT. Protein sequence: CASSSNELGTLGPDTQYF. The V gene is TRBV28, the J gene TRBJ2-3; D may be TRBD2 (6 bases). Germline V lookup: CDR1 MDHEN, CDR2 SYDVKM. CDR3 length: 18 amino acids. Trimming stripped 4 bases from V and 4 bases from J, with 24 bases between. Full variable domain (outside the CDR3, taken from reference TRBV28 and TRBJ2-3): DVKVTQSSRYLVKRTGEKVFLECVQDMDHENMFWYRQDPGLGLRLIYFSYDVKMKEKGDIPEGYSVSREKKERFSLILESASTNQTSMYLCASSSNELGTLGPDTQYFGPGTRLTVL.